This TCR beta chain was sequenced for a study of shared clonotypes between healthy human individuals (TCRdb year 2020). Background on the whole study: The cohort included a few men and a couple of women between 18 and 49 years of age. For each donor, three plates each were used for CD4 naive and CD4 memory, two plates were used for CD8 naive, and one plate was used for CD8 memory. The study deeply sequenced blood TCR repertoires of five healthy adults to estimate repertoire size and the extent of clonotype sharing between individuals. To increase sequencing depth and limit assay-specific biases, different laboratories used diverse techniques to prepare libraries and sequence TCR repertoires. Between about 0.94 and 8.9 billion PBMCs per donor were obtained by leukapheresis. Points the paper makes about the study in general: When four donors were compared, the shared fraction of clonotypes was 5% to 6.5% for naive CD4, less than 4% for naive CD8, 2% to 2.5% for memory CD4, and 0.35% to 0.4% for memory CD8. Incomplete sequencing was indicated by rarefaction of sorted-subset datasets, despite the large sequencing depth. Pairwise subsampling led to the expectation that sequencing depth would affect the degree of clonotype sharing among donors. Compared with non-shared clonotypes, clonotypes shared by all four sorted-subset donors had higher generation probabilities. Sampling was restricted to blood, and TCR repertoires in tissue are likely to differ from TCR repertoires in blood. Naive subsets generally had larger estimated clonotype richness than memory subsets. The small number of donors limited the genetic and exposure-history diversity represented.

Donors were healthy HIV-negative adults with no recently reported acute infections or vaccinations. All donors were Caucasian adults living in Nashville, Tennessee, USA. Magnetic negative selection was used to enrich CD4+ T cells, after which naive cells were positively selected on CD45RA and the negative fraction became the memory subset. Blood was collected by leukapheresis, and PBMCs were isolated by Ficoll-Histopaque density gradient centrifugation and then cryopreserved in liquid nitrogen vapor phase. Analytical flow cytometry was used to check the purity and quantity of each magnetically sorted T cell population. Each sorted fraction had its genomic DNA isolated and then quantified by UV absorbance on a Nanodrop 2000c. Points on this clone: Its antigen remains undetermined. Base qualities are not at hand, and no much larger clone is one base apart.

Using the deep immunoSEQ assay, multiplex PCR amplified TCR CDR3 regions from genomic DNA. For each cell subset, the extracted genomic DNA was distributed evenly across all wells of several immunoSEQ 96-well plates, and each plate served as one replicate. Each replicate PCR for sorted subsets received roughly 200 ng genomic DNA, equal to about 30,000 T cell genomes. Purified libraries were quantified with a Qubit 3.0 fluorometer, sized on a Bioanalyzer 2100, and re-quantified with the KAPA Library Quantification kit. Every immunoSEQ 96-well plate was sequenced on a separate single-read 150-cycle Illumina NextSeq 550 flow cell. The authors' pipeline ran thus. Because the immunoSEQ output included only junctional sequences and no quality scores, the filtering could not be the same as the filtering used for full-length reads. Sequences were annotated with PyIR, a Python wrapper for IgBLAST v1.9, using IMGT germline references to assign V/J genes and CDR3. Reads were filtered out if the reads had weak V/J assignments (E-value above 1e-6), no CDR3, stop codons, out-of-frame junctions, or ambiguous translated residues. V3J clonotypes were defined as sequences sharing the same inferred V gene, J gene, and CDR3 amino acid sequence. To compute the percentage overlap between repertoires, the number of shared unique clonotypes was divided by the size of the smaller repertoire. Richness of each repertoire was evaluated using RTK rarefaction, the Chao1 estimator, and Recon v2.1 estimates of unobserved clonotypes. Generation probabilities were computed with OLGA for all TCRbeta clonotypes obtained by the gDNA method from several donors. TCRdb holds this immuneACCESS table with in-frame rearrangements only. Some clones are missing; in checked studies, unresolved V genes explain under half, and the rest has no known cause. From that table come the V and J calls and clone size; the DNA was used to work out D and trimming. Within this sample are approximately 1,000,000 clones, with about 80% of them counted one time only. Jointly, the top ten make up about 0.89% of the sample.

CDR1 and CDR2, looked up from the germline V gene, are SQVTM and ANQGSEA. Measured from the cysteine to the phenylalanine, the CDR3 is 14 residues long. Only CDR3 DNA is held: 42 bases, read in frame from base 1. Relative to germline, V is missing 4 bases and J is missing 6 bases, with 8 bases of the junction outside any gene match. This receptor was identified in a man aged 18 to 29 in good health. Some clones in this sample may be carry-over from other donors' samples. The chain employs TRBV29-1 and TRBJ2-3; 9 nucleotides in the junction match TRBD2. Sequenced input: memory CD4+ T cells from PBMCs. The cell subset or site label for this specimen denotes: CD45RA-negative fraction. The CDR3 protein is CSVAPGLARDTQYF. The DNA is TGCAGCGTTGCCCCGGGACTAGCACGGGATACGCAGTATTTT.